This T cell receptor (beta chain) was captured by sequencing in a study of blood T cells in healthy people across ages. Study findings and constraints: PBMC samples, being unsorted, prevented any conclusive comparison of naive and antigen-experienced cells.

To note about this clonotype: Its antigen is currently unknown.

The germline V and J ends were trimmed by 6 bases and 4 bases, with 9 bases remaining between them. The CDR3 is made up of 13 amino acids. With a J-beta primer mix and a sample-barcoded 5' primer, a second PCR ran roughly 7 to 11 cycles. TCRdb passed the 5' RACE reads through MiXCR, listing each CDR3 protein once. This sample has under 950,000 distinct CDR3 sequences, with about 20% found just once. The study recruited healthy Caucasian donors from Russia who were aged roughly 6 to 95. Input material: blood. The rearrangement links TRBV12-3 or TRBV12-4 to TRBJ1-4; D is unclear. This sequence was found in a man between 70 and 80 years old in good health. The CDR3 is CASSRSGNEKLFF. The CDR3 DNA reads TGTGCCAGCAGCCGGTCGGGTAATGAAAAACTGTTTTTT.